These 32 T cell receptor beta chains were all obtained from the same sample, sequenced in a study of cytomegalovirus exposure and HLA in healthy donors. PCR primers comprised 60 Vbeta and 13 Jbeta primers. Using immunoSEQ multiplex PCR, the repertoire was profiled, and TCRdb retains in-frame clones only, with some absent. Of 200,000 to 250,000 clones detected, approximately 84% appear once; the ten largest clones hold 0.58%. Sample: PBMCs. The receptor source for this set is a woman aged 40-49 years in good health and CMV-seronegative.

This rearrangement joins TRBV5-6 to TRBJ2-5, with 12 bases aligning to TRBD2. This CDR3 spans 16 amino acids. V lost 4 bases to trimming and J lost 5 bases; unmatched junction nucleotides: 9. Germline V gene sequence: CDR1 SGHDT, CDR2 YYEEEE. As DNA, the CDR3 is TGTGCCAGCAGCGTCACCGGGACTAGCGGGTCGGAGACCCAGTACTTC. This encodes CASSVTGTSGSETQYF.

This clone showed up just a few times. The chain carries TRBV28 and TRBJ1-3; TRBD1 is a possible D gene (6 bases). V was trimmed by 4 bases and J by 7 bases, leaving 14 bases between them. Germline V lookup: CDR1 MDHEN, CDR2 SYDVKM. The CDR3 is 14 residues long. The CDR3 loop reads CASSSGVVLNTIYF. The CDR3, as DNA: TGTGCCAGCAGTTCAGGGGTAGTTCTGAACACCATATATTTT. Based on the CDR3 plus reference TRBV28 and TRBJ1-3, the full variable domain is DVKVTQSSRYLVKRTGEKVFLECVQDMDHENMFWYRQDPGLGLRLIYFSYDVKMKEKGDIPEGYSVSREKKERFSLILESASTNQTSMYLCASSSGVVLNTIYFGEGSWLTVV.

This clone was seen a single time. V is TRBV28 and J is TRBJ1-5; 7 bases line up with TRBD1. Germline V gene lookup returns CDR1 MDHEN and CDR2 SYDVKM. With 6 bases clipped from V and 1 base from J, the junction kept 6 bases outside the gene matches. The CDR3 totals 15 residues. The DNA for the CDR3 is TGTGCCAGCAGGCCACAGGGGTCAAGCAATCAGCCCCAGCATTTT. This translates into CASRPQGSSNQPQHF.

This chain links TRBV19 with TRBJ2-5; 8 nucleotides match TRBD2. CDR1 is LNHDA and CDR2 is SQIVND in the germline V gene (reference sequence). The CDR3 runs to 16 residues. Trimming at V came to 6 bases and at J to 4 bases, leaving 13 bases not matched to a gene. Written as DNA, the CDR3 is TGTGCCAGTAGCCCAACCGGGGGGGCTGAGGGAGAGACCCAGTACTTC. Its translation is CASSPTGGAEGETQYF.

To note about this clone: A read error is likely, as this CDR3 ends without the conserved phenylalanine or tryptophan. The chain is built from TRBV2 and TRBJ1-1, with a possible D match to TRBD1 (5 bases). Trimming pared 4 bases from V and 5 bases from J, leaving 11 bases between. There are 13 residues in the CDR3. Germline V gene data show CDR1 as SNHLY and CDR2 as FYNNEI. CDR3 residues: CASSVAEGTEAFL. The CDR3 DNA reads TGTGCCAGCAGTGTTGCAGAGGGGACTGAAGCTTTCCTT.

J is TRBJ1-2 and V is TRBV12-2; TRBD1, the table's D call, was not compared with the DNA. TRBV12-2 is a recognized pseudogene. This CDR3 has 14 amino acids. CDR3 sequence reads: CASRLEDRAAGYTF. The CDR3 coding sequence is TGTGCAAGTCGCTTAGAGGACAGGGCGGCCGGCTACACCTTC.

The chain employs TRBV7-2 and TRBJ1-3; weak D call: TRBD1 (6 bases). This CDR3 is 16 amino acids long. V gave up 4 bases and J gave up 8 bases, with 21 bases separating them. From germline, CDR1 is SGHTA and CDR2 FQGNSA. CDR3 loop: CASSSHRAYRLDTIYF. In DNA form, the CDR3 reads TGTGCCAGCAGCTCACACAGGGCATACCGCCTGGACACCATATATTTT.

CDR3 sequence (DNA): TGCGCCAGCAGCCAAGATATGGGACAGGAGAACCAGTACTTC. It encodes CASSQDMGQENQYF. The V gene is TRBV4-1, the J gene TRBJ2-7, with 8 bases fitting TRBD1. Germline V gives CDR1 MGHRA, CDR2 YSYEKL. V lost 0 bases to trimming and J lost 10 bases; unmatched junction nucleotides: 8. The CDR3 is 14 residues long.

To note about this clone: At one end the junction does not follow the germline gene, possibly because of a read error. The V call is TRBV14, the J call TRBJ1-2, with D uncertain. In germline, CDR1 is SGHDN, CDR2 FVKESK. This CDR3 region has 15 residues. This chain's CDR3 is CASSQDGRPGYGYAF. In nucleotides, the CDR3 is TGTGCCAGCAGCCAAGATGGGAGACCGGGCTATGGCTACGCCTTC.

This rearrangement joins TRBV6-1 to TRBJ1-5, with a weak D call TRBD1 (6 bases). Germline lookup yields CDR1 MNHNS and CDR2 SASEGT. Trimming left V 6 bases short and J 0 bases short, with 9 bases between. CDR3 length: 14 residues. DNA for the CDR3: TGTGCCAGCAGAGGGGGAGATAGCAATCAGCCCCAGCATTTT. As protein: CASRGGDSNQPQHF.

This clone has only one observation. V usage is TRBV6-1 and J usage is TRBJ1-2, with 10 bases that match TRBD1. The CDR3 is 15 amino acids. V lost 8 bases, J lost 5 bases, and 11 bases stayed unmatched. CDR1 and CDR2 from the germline V gene are MNHNS and SASEGT. CDR3 in DNA: TGTGCCAGCGAATCGGGACAGGGGAACAATTATGGCTACACCTTC. Protein: CASESGQGNNYGYTF.

This clone was observed a handful of times. This rearrangement joins TRBV29-1 to TRBJ1-5, with D unresolved. V lost 4 bases to trimming and J lost 1 base, with 14 bases between them. The CDR3 is 15 residues long. Germline lookup yields CDR1 SQVTM and CDR2 ANQGSEA. CDR3 bases: TGCAGCGTTGGGGTGGCGGGAGGGAGCAATCAGCCCCAGCATTTT. It specifies CSVGVAGGSNQPQHF.

This chain uses TRBV5-4 with TRBJ2-7, with TRBD1 matching 7 bases. From germline, CDR1 is SGHNT and CDR2 YYREEE (reference sequence). The CDR3 is 15 residues long. V lost 4 bases, J lost 3 bases, and 10 bases stayed unmatched. CDR3 nucleotide sequence: TGTGCCAGCAGCCAGCCCGACAGGGTGGGCTACGAGCAGTACTTC. Encoded protein: CASSQPDRVGYEQYF.

This CDR3 is CASSIDPGQTDTQYF. CDR3 bases: TGTGCCAGTAGTATAGACCCGGGACAGACAGATACGCAGTATTTT. The J gene is TRBJ2-3, the V gene TRBV19; 7 bases map to TRBD1. Losses at the gene ends were 0 bases for V and 3 bases for J; bases not matched to a gene: 3. The germline V gene has CDR1 LNHDA and CDR2 SQIVND (reference sequence). The CDR3 is 15 residues long.

This chain uses TRBV6-5 with TRBJ1-2, with D possibly being TRBD1 (6 bases). V was clipped by 6 bases and J by 6 bases, with 17 bases between them. The CDR3 is 14 residues long. CDR1 and CDR2 from the germline V gene are MNHEY and SVGAGI. This CDR3 is CASSRTARGDGYTF. As DNA, the CDR3 is TGTGCCAGCAGCAGGACAGCCCGGGGCGATGGCTACACCTTC.

About this clone: Sequence at one end of the junction differs from germline and may be a read error. The sample contains more than one DNA sequence encoding this CDR3. This chain links TRBV28 with TRBJ1-5, with TRBD1 matching over 7 bases. Looked up from germline, CDR1 is MDHEN and CDR2 is SYDVKM. The CDR3 has 19 residues. CDR3: CASSFYPYGTGDLDQPQHF. CDR3 in DNA: TGTGCCAGCAGTTTCTACCCATACGGAACAGGGGATCTGGATCAGCCTCAGCATTTT.

The chain carries TRBV6-1 and TRBJ2-3; D uncertain. Trimming cost V 4 bases and J 2 bases, with 10 bases left between them. In germline, CDR1 is MNHNS, CDR2 SASEGT. The CDR3 consists of 14 residues. The CDR3 DNA reads TGTGCCAGCAGTGCACAGAAAAACACAGATACGCAGTATTTT. Encoded protein: CASSAQKNTDTQYF.

The chain carries TRBV5-1 and TRBJ1-4; D is perhaps TRBD1 (6 bases). Trimming removed 0 bases at V and 4 bases at J, with 10 bases between. This CDR3 contains 15 residues. CDR1 is SGHRS and CDR2 is YFSETQ in the germline V gene. Here the CDR3 reads CASSLETGLNEKLFF. The CDR3 bases are TGCGCCAGCAGCTTGGAGACAGGCCTTAATGAAAAACTGTTTTTT.

The chain joins TRBV7-2 to TRBJ2-2, with TRBD2 identical over 8 bases. The germline gives CDR1 SGHTA, CDR2 FQGNSA. With V trimmed by 5 bases and J by 1 base, 9 bases remained unmatched. The CDR3 has 17 amino acids. CDR3 bases: TGTGCCAGCAGCCTCATCCGACTAGCGAGGAACACCGGGGAGCTGTTTTTT. Protein: CASSLIRLARNTGELFF.

The chain couples TRBV25-1 to TRBJ1-6; 8 bases map to TRBD1. CDR3 length equals 14 residues. Per the germline V gene, CDR1 is MGHDK and CDR2 is SYGVNS. The V gene end was trimmed by 2 bases and the J gene end by 7 bases; junction bases not matched to a gene: 1. The CDR3 sequence is CASSEDRGNSPLHF. The CDR3 DNA is TGTGCCAGCAGTGAAGACAGGGGAAATTCACCCCTCCACTTT.

This clone has just one count. The chain couples TRBV19 to TRBJ2-3; D gene ambiguous. From germline, CDR1 is LNHDA and CDR2 SQIVND (reference sequence). V gave up 1 base and J gave up 2 bases, with 4 bases separating them. This CDR3 region has 13 residues. The CDR3 nucleotides are TGTGCCAGTAGTATAGTCAACACAGATACGCAGTATTTT. Translation: CASSIVNTDTQYF. Combining the CDR3 with reference TRBV19 and TRBJ2-3 gives the whole variable domain DGGITQSPKYLFRKEGQNVTLSCEQNLNHDAMYWYRQDPGQGLRLIYYSQIVNDFQKGDIAEGYSVSREKKESFPLTVTSAQKNPTAFYLCASSIVNTDTQYFGPGTRLTVL.

This clone turned up a few times. This sequence joins TRBV7-9 and TRBJ2-7, with 10 nucleotides matching TRBD1. CDR3 length equals 14 residues. The germline V gene has CDR1 SEHNR and CDR2 FQNEAQ (reference sequence). V shed 6 bases and J 6 bases; nucleotides not matched to a gene: 8. The CDR3 here is CASSRPGQGSEQYF. CDR3 DNA sequence: TGTGCCAGCAGTCGTCCGGGACAGGGGAGCGAGCAGTACTTC.

The V gene is TRBV7-6, the J gene TRBJ1-6; tentative D call: TRBD1 (6 bases). Germline lookup yields CDR1 SGHVS and CDR2 FNYEAQ. This CDR3 comprises 14 residues. Trimming took off 5 bases at V and 8 bases at J, with 13 bases between the two ends. CDR3 residues: CASSARTDHSPLHF. For the CDR3, the DNA is TGTGCCAGCAGCGCGCGGACAGACCATTCACCCCTCCACTTT.

The chain combines TRBV7-6 with TRBJ2-5; 12 bases are a match to TRBD2. The CDR3 sequence is 18 residues long. CDR1 and CDR2 (germline): SGHVS, FNYEAQ. The V and J ends lost 1 base and 4 bases, in that order; junction bases with no gene match: 10. The CDR3 bases are TGTGCCAGCAGCTTAGTTTCTGCTAGCGGGGGGGTAGGAGAGACCCAGTACTTC. Its translation: CASSLVSASGGVGETQYF. Drawing the rest from reference TRBV7-6 and TRBJ2-5, the complete variable domain is GAGVSQSPRYKVTKRGQDVALRCDPISGHVSLYWYRQALGQGPEFLTYFNYEAQQDKSGLPNDRFSAERPEGSISTLTIQRTEQRDSAMYRCASSLVSASGGVGETQYFGPGTRLLVL.

The rearrangement uses TRBV27 and TRBJ1-2; TRBD1 is a possible D gene (6 bases). V dropped 4 bases and J dropped 8 bases, with 14 bases sitting between them. CDR1 is MNHEY and CDR2 is SMNVEV in the germline V gene (reference sequence). The CDR3 loop spans 13 amino acids. The CDR3 sequence: CASSSGGLRGYTF. Written as DNA, the CDR3 is TGTGCCAGCAGTTCGGGGGGGCTGAGGGGCTACACCTTC.

Points on this clone: The same CDR3 arises from other DNA sequences in this sample as well. V is TRBV9 and J is TRBJ2-7, with 7 bases fitting TRBD1. Trimming at V came to 0 bases and at J to 2 bases, leaving 5 bases not matched to a gene. The CDR3 covers 15 residues. CDR1 is SGDLS, CDR2 YYNGEE, per germline. The CDR3, as DNA: TGTGCCAGCAGCGTAGGGGGGACAGCTACCTACGAGCAGTACTTC. As protein: CASSVGGTATYEQYF.

This chain links TRBV5-8 with TRBJ2-2; D might be TRBD1 (6 bases). V shed 6 bases and J shed 5 bases, with 23 bases lying between them. The CDR3 extends over 17 amino acids. The germline CDR1 and CDR2 sequences are SGHTS and YDEGEE. CDR3 residues: CASINPPRRGGTGELFF. Written as DNA, the CDR3 is TGTGCCAGCATAAACCCGCCTCGCAGGGGCGGAACCGGGGAGCTGTTTTTT.

The chain carries TRBV18 and TRBJ1-2; the D gene is possibly TRBD1 (6 bases). The CDR3 loop spans 14 amino acids. In germline, CDR1 is KGHSH, CDR2 LQKENI. The V end lost 1 base, the J end lost 7 bases, and 13 bases lay between the germline ends. The CDR3 reads CASSPRDTSSGYTF. CDR3 in DNA: TGTGCCAGCTCACCACGGGACACGTCCAGTGGCTACACCTTC.

The chain links TRBV11-3 to TRBJ2-2, with 7 bases fitting TRBD2. The J segment lost 4 bases and the V segment lost 1 base, leaving 3 bases of the junction unmatched. The germline CDR1 and CDR2 sequences are SGHNT and YENEEA. CDR3 length: 15 residues. CDR3 nucleotide sequence: TGTGCCAGCAGCTTAGCCGGCGGGAGCACCGGGGAGCTGTTTTTT. Its protein product is CASSLAGGSTGELFF.

This chain links TRBV4-1 with TRBJ2-3; 10 nucleotides match TRBD2. Trimming took 4 bases from V and 4 from J; bases not matched to a gene: 11. Germline CDR1 reads MGHRA; CDR2 reads YSYEKL. This CDR3 region has 17 residues. This chain's CDR3 is CASSRIGLAGAADTQYF. CDR3 DNA sequence: TGCGCCAGCAGCCGGATTGGGCTAGCGGGGGCAGCAGATACGCAGTATTTT.

This clone has a handful of counts. CDR3 sequence: CASSLRHESYTF. The DNA of the CDR3 is TGTGCCAGCAGCTTACGACACGAAAGCTACACCTTC. The chain carries TRBV5-4 and TRBJ1-2; D gene uncertain. In germline, CDR1 is SGHNT, CDR2 YYREEE (reference sequence). CDR3 size: 12 residues. V was trimmed by 2 bases and J by 9 bases, leaving 11 bases between them. The full variable domain, completed using reference TRBV5-4 and TRBJ1-2, is ETGVTQSPTHLIKTRGQQVTLRCSSQSGHNTVSWYQQALGQGPQFIFQYYREEENGRGNFPPRFSGLQFPNYSSELNVNALELDDSALYLCASSLRHESYTFGSGTRLTVV.

This rearrangement joins TRBV28 to TRBJ2-5; TRBD2 matches at 10 bases. Germline CDR1 is MDHEN and CDR2 is SYDVKM. J lost 3 bases, V lost 3 bases, and 13 bases had no gene match. The CDR3 contains 18 residues. CDR3 DNA: TGTGCCAGCAGTTTCCCTAGGGGGGGACTAGCGAGGGAAGAGACCCAGTACTTC. Protein: CASSFPRGGLAREETQYF.